Below are 31 T cell receptor beta chains sequenced from a single sample in a study of OX40 agonist ivuxolimab in advanced cancers. Clones were read by immunoSEQ multiplex PCR, and TCRdb kept only the in-frame ones, dropping some. The sample yields around 67,000 clones, around 80% seen once. The specimen comprised CD4+ or CD8+ T cells sorted from blood, sampled in a trial of the OX40 agonist ivuxolimab. The receptors here all came from an adult with an advanced solid tumor such as melanoma, head and neck, liver or kidney cancer.

The chain employs TRBV7-8 and TRBJ1-5; the D gene is possibly TRBD1 (5 bases). The germline CDR1 and CDR2 sequences are SGHVS and FQNEAQ. The CDR3 is 14 residues long. V lost 1 base and J 6 bases, leaving 10 bases between the germline ends. The CDR3 DNA is TGTGCCAGCAGCTTAGTTGACAGAGGTCAGCCCCAGCATTTT. This encodes CASSLVDRGQPQHF.

V is TRBV6-6 and J is TRBJ2-1; 8 positions agree with TRBD1. CDR3 size: 12 residues. V lost 5 bases, J lost 9 bases, and 3 bases stayed unmatched. The germline V gene encodes CDR1 MNHNY and CDR2 SVGAGI (reference sequence). CDR3 region: CASSPDRGEQFF. CDR3 nucleotide sequence: TGTGCCAGCAGTCCTGACAGGGGTGAGCAGTTCTTC.

The chain couples TRBV15 to TRBJ2-7, with TRBD1 matching 7 bases. Per germline, CDR1 LNHNV and CDR2 YYDKDF (reference sequence). This CDR3 has 15 amino acids. Trimming at V came to 0 bases and at J to 0 bases, leaving 2 bases not matched to a gene. Here the CDR3 DNA reads TGTGCCACCAGCAGAGAGACAGGGAGCTCCTACGAGCAGTACTTC. Its protein product is CATSRETGSSYEQYF.

To note about this clone: Other DNA sequences in this sample translate to the same CDR3. This chain connects TRBV11-2 to TRBJ2-1; D is perhaps TRBD2 (5 bases). The germline gives CDR1 SGHAT, CDR2 FQNNGV. The V end was cut by 5 bases, the J end by 7 bases, with 9 bases between. The CDR3 consists of 12 residues. This CDR3 reads CASSVGGNEQFF. CDR3 nucleotide sequence: TGTGCCAGCAGCGTAGGAGGAAATGAGCAGTTCTTC.

This sequence joins TRBV19 and TRBJ1-3, with TRBD1 as a possible D gene (6 bases). Germline V gives CDR1 LNHDA, CDR2 SQIVND (reference sequence). The CDR3 covers 16 residues. Trimming took 3 bases from V and 5 from J, leaving 17 bases between them. The CDR3 here is CASSILGAAERNTIYF. The CDR3 region has the DNA TGTGCCAGTAGTATTCTGGGGGCCGCCGAGAGAAACACCATATATTTT.

CDR3 coding DNA: TGTGCCAGCAGTGACAGGGGTTATAGCAATCAGCCCCAGCATTTT. Its protein is CASSDRGYSNQPQHF. This chain links TRBV6-1 with TRBJ1-5, with D perhaps TRBD1 (6 bases). The CDR3 is 15 residues long. V dropped 3 bases and J dropped 0 bases, with 9 bases sitting between them. Germline V lookup: CDR1 MNHNS, CDR2 SASEGT.

This chain uses TRBV7-9 with TRBJ1-2; possibly TRBD1 for D (6 bases). Germline V CDR1 and CDR2: SEHNR, FQNEAQ (reference sequence). V dropped 4 bases and J dropped 3 bases, with 12 bases sitting between them. This CDR3 has 14 residues. The CDR3 sequence: CASSYPGVYYGYTF. CDR3 sequence (DNA): TGTGCCAGCAGCTACCCAGGGGTTTACTATGGCTACACCTTC. Drawing the rest from reference TRBV7-9 and TRBJ1-2, the complete variable domain is DTGVSQNPRHKITKRGQNVTFRCDPISEHNRLYWYRQTLGQGPEFLTYFQNEAQLEKSRLLSDRFSAERPKGSFSTLEIQRTEQGDSAMYLCASSYPGVYYGYTFGSGTRLTVV.

This clone has more than one count but fewer than ten. The rearrangement joins TRBV5-6 to TRBJ2-7; D not certain. V dropped 0 bases and J dropped 1 base, with 11 bases sitting between them. There are 15 residues in the CDR3. CDR1 SGHDT and CDR2 YYEEEE come from the germline V gene. In nucleotides, the CDR3 is TGTGCCAGCAGCTTGGGGGTGAGTACTTCCTACGAGCAGTACGTC. The encoded protein is CASSLGVSTSYEQYV.

V usage is TRBV12-5 and J usage is TRBJ1-1, with D perhaps TRBD1 (6 bases). CDR3 length equals 14 residues. Trimming shortened V by 1 base and J by 1 base, and 7 bases separated the two germline ends. In germline, CDR1 is LGHNT, CDR2 FRNRAP. The CDR3 spells CASGLGGGNTEAFF. CDR3 DNA sequence: TGTGCTAGTGGTTTGGGAGGGGGGAACACTGAAGCTTTCTTT.

The V gene is TRBV28, the J gene TRBJ2-1, with D perhaps TRBD1 (6 bases). CDR3 size: 13 residues. The V end was cut by 8 bases, the J end by 6 bases, with 14 bases between. Germline loops: CDR1 MDHEN, CDR2 SYDVKM. CDR3 bases: TGTGCCAGCTGGGGGCTAGGGTCCAATGAGCAGTTCTTC. This encodes CASWGLGSNEQFF.

This chain joins TRBV14 and TRBJ2-5; D is ambiguous. The assigned J gene may be wrong: the sequence end matches TRBJ2-7 better. Germline CDR1 and CDR2: SGHDN and FVKESK. The CDR3 has 13 residues. DNA for the CDR3: TGTGCCAGCAGCCAAGACCTACGCAGCGAGCAGTACTTC. It codes for CASSQDLRSEQYF.

V usage is TRBV7-6 and J usage is TRBJ1-3; D gene ambiguous. The V gene lost 5 bases and the J gene lost 4 bases, with 18 bases spanning the gap. The CDR3 has 16 residues. Germline CDR1 is SGHVS and CDR2 is FNYEAQ. CDR3 DNA sequence: TGTGCCAGCAGCCCAGCAAGGGCCTCTACAGGAAACACCATATATTTT. Its translation: CASSPARASTGNTIYF.

This chain uses TRBV7-9 with TRBJ2-3; no reliable D call. The CDR3 covers 13 residues. Trimming cost V 5 bases and J 1 base, with 7 bases left between them. Germline V gene data show CDR1 as SEHNR and CDR2 as FQNEAQ (reference sequence). CDR3 loop: CASSERGTDTQYF. The CDR3 bases are TGTGCCAGCAGCGAAAGGGGCACAGATACGCAGTATTTT. Filled out from reference TRBV7-9 and TRBJ2-3, the complete variable domain reads DTGVSQNPRHKITKRGQNVTFRCDPISEHNRLYWYRQTLGQGPEFLTYFQNEAQLEKSRLLSDRFSAERPKGSFSTLEIQRTEQGDSAMYLCASSERGTDTQYFGPGTRLTVL.

The CDR3 reads CASSSRGLDTGELFF. For the CDR3, the DNA is TGTGCCAGCAGCTCCAGGGGACTTGACACCGGGGAGCTGTTTTTT. J is TRBJ2-2 and V is TRBV7-3; D tentatively reads TRBD1 or TRBD2 (6 bases each). Germline CDR1 is SGHTA and CDR2 is FQGTGA. The CDR3 runs 15 residues. With 4 bases removed from V and 3 bases from J, the gap between germline ends came to 12 bases.

The rearrangement uses TRBV28 and TRBJ2-3, with 9 positions matching TRBD2. Germline loops: CDR1 MDHEN, CDR2 SYDVKM. Trimming removed 6 bases from V and 4 bases from J; junction bases left unmatched: 11. This CDR3 comprises 16 residues. CDR3 sequence: CASSSFSRGGADTQYF. DNA of the CDR3: TGTGCCAGCAGCTCCTTCTCGCGGGGGGGGGCAGATACGCAGTATTTT. Drawing the rest from reference TRBV28 and TRBJ2-3, the complete variable domain is DVKVTQSSRYLVKRTGEKVFLECVQDMDHENMFWYRQDPGLGLRLIYFSYDVKMKEKGDIPEGYSVSREKKERFSLILESASTNQTSMYLCASSSFSRGGADTQYFGPGTRLTVL.

CDR3 nucleotides: TGTGCCAGCAGCTTAGCGGCAGATCAGCCCCAGCATTTT. Translating it yields CASSLAADQPQHF. The rearrangement joins TRBV7-9 to TRBJ1-5; D is unclear. Deletions cut 0 bases from V and 5 bases from J, with 5 bases between. The V gene's germline CDR1 is SEHNR and CDR2 FQNEAQ (reference sequence). This CDR3 region has 13 residues.

The rearrangement links TRBV5-5 to TRBJ2-3; 10 nucleotides line up with TRBD2. Trimming at V came to 4 bases and at J to 0 bases, leaving 5 bases not matched to a gene. This CDR3 region has 16 residues. The germline CDR1 and CDR2 sequences are SGHKS and YYEKEE (reference sequence). The CDR3 DNA reads TGTGCCAGCAGCCTTGGAGCGGGAGGGAGCACAGATACGCAGTATTTT. It translates to CASSLGAGGSTDTQYF.

The chain has TRBV5-1 and TRBJ1-2; the match to TRBD1 covers 10 bases. V trimming: 4 bases; J trimming: 5 bases; junction bases outside the gene matches: 5. The CDR3 totals 14 residues. The germline CDR1 and CDR2 sequences are SGHRS and YFSETQ. The CDR3 bases are TGCGCCAGCAGCATCCGGGACAGGGGTTATGGCTACACCTTC. Amino acids: CASSIRDRGYGYTF.

The CDR3 reads CACSGFNSPLHF. CDR3 nucleotides: TGTGCCTGTTCGGGTTTCAATTCACCCCTCCACTTT. The rearrangement uses TRBV19 and TRBJ1-6, with D unclear. CDR1 is LNHDA and CDR2 is SQIVND in the germline V gene (reference sequence). The length of the CDR3 is 12 residues. Trimming stripped 11 bases from V and 7 bases from J, with 12 bases between.

In this sample, this clone turned up many times. This sample also contains other DNA sequences that code for the same CDR3. The rearrangement links TRBV25-1 to TRBJ1-4, with D possibly TRBD1 on 6 matching bases. V lost 3 bases, J lost 7 bases, and 15 bases lay in between. The germline V gene has CDR1 MGHDK and CDR2 SYGVNS. This CDR3 region has 15 residues. The CDR3 DNA follows: TGTGCCAGCAGTGATACAGGGCACCCCGGTGAAAAACTGTTTTTT. Protein sequence: CASSDTGHPGEKLFF.

This clone occurred once. This rearrangement joins TRBV19 to TRBJ2-1; 8 bases fit TRBD1. J gave up 5 bases and V 8 bases, and 8 bases lay outside the gene matches. CDR1 is LNHDA, CDR2 SQIVND, per germline (reference sequence). This CDR3 is 14 amino acids long. The CDR3 spells CASAGTGKDNEQFF. The CDR3 DNA follows: TGTGCCAGTGCCGGGACAGGCAAAGACAATGAGCAGTTCTTC. Supplemented by reference TRBV19 and TRBJ2-1, the full variable domain reads DGGITQSPKYLFRKEGQNVTLSCEQNLNHDAMYWYRQDPGQGLRLIYYSQIVNDFQKGDIAEGYSVSREKKESFPLTVTSAQKNPTAFYLCASAGTGKDNEQFFGPGTRLTVL.

The gene calls are TRBV2 and TRBJ2-5; D uncertain. This CDR3 comprises 13 residues. The germline CDR1 and CDR2 sequences are SNHLY and FYNNEI. The ends were cut back, 2 bases at V and 0 bases at J, with 4 bases in the middle. The CDR3 DNA follows: TGTGCCAGCAGTGAAAGGCACCAAGAGACCCAGTACTTC. Protein product: CASSERHQETQYF.

This clone was observed a handful of times. This rearrangement joins TRBV5-5 to TRBJ1-6; D not certain. Germline V CDR1 and CDR2: SGHKS, YYEKEE (reference sequence). Trimming stripped 0 bases from V and 10 bases from J, with 14 bases between. The CDR3 extends over 15 amino acids. The DNA for the CDR3 is TGTGCCAGCAGCTTGGGAACCGCGGCAGGCTCACCCCTCCACTTT. It encodes CASSLGTAAGSPLHF.

The chain links TRBV5-1 to TRBJ1-1; perhaps TRBD1 as D (6 bases). Trimming shortened V by 4 bases and J by 0 bases, and 13 bases separated the two germline ends. This CDR3 comprises 15 residues. CDR1 SGHRS and CDR2 YFSETQ come from the germline V gene. This CDR3 is CASSGDTGLNTEAFF. Here the CDR3 DNA reads TGCGCCAGCAGCGGAGACACAGGGTTGAACACTGAAGCTTTCTTT.

V usage is TRBV7-7 and J usage is TRBJ2-3; TRBD2 aligns across 7 bases. CDR1 and CDR2 from the germline V gene are SSHAT and FNYEAQ (reference sequence). J gave up 4 bases and V 5 bases, and 6 bases lay outside the gene matches. There are 14 residues in the CDR3. This chain's CDR3 is CASSPRLAADTQYF. The CDR3 coding sequence is TGTGCCAGCAGCCCGCGTCTAGCGGCAGATACGCAGTATTTT.

The chain uses TRBV6-1 and TRBJ1-2; D possibly corresponds to TRBD1 (5 bases). The germline V and J ends were trimmed by 5 bases and 1 base, with 8 bases remaining between them. CDR1 is MNHNS and CDR2 is SASEGT in the germline V gene. CDR3 size: 13 residues. The CDR3 is CASSWDVNYGYTF. CDR3 sequence (DNA): TGTGCCAGCAGTTGGGACGTTAACTATGGCTACACCTTC.

The genes are TRBV30 and TRBJ1-5, with 9 positions matching TRBD1. The length of the CDR3 is 15 residues. With 3 bases clipped from V and 6 bases from J, the junction kept 9 bases outside the gene matches. CDR1 is GTSNPN and CDR2 is SVGIG in the germline V gene (reference sequence). CDR3 protein: CAWRSRDRVFQPQHF. The CDR3 nucleotides are TGTGCCTGGAGATCCCGGGACAGGGTGTTTCAGCCCCAGCATTTT.

This chain links TRBV2 with TRBJ2-5; 8 nucleotides line up with TRBD2. This CDR3 comprises 17 residues. V was clipped by 6 bases and J by 4 bases; unmatched bases: 16. Germline V CDR1 and CDR2: SNHLY, FYNNEI. CDR3 nucleotide sequence: TGTGCCAGCAGGTTGGACGAAGCGGGGGAGGCTCGAGAGACCCAGTACTTC. Protein product: CASRLDEAGEARETQYF.

This chain connects TRBV6-1 to TRBJ2-7; D might be TRBD1 (5 bases). The CDR3 has 14 residues. Trimming took off 1 base at V and 0 bases at J, with 7 bases between the two ends. Per the germline V gene, CDR1 is MNHNS and CDR2 is SASEGT. CDR3 protein: CASSEDRSSYEQYF. For the CDR3, the DNA is TGTGCCAGCAGTGAAGACAGGTCCTCCTACGAGCAGTACTTC.

The CDR3: CASSQRTGGRQETQYF. The CDR3 nucleotides read TGTGCCAGCAGCCAAAGGACAGGGGGCAGGCAAGAGACCCAGTACTTC. V is TRBV7-9 and J is TRBJ2-5, with TRBD1 matching 11 bases. This CDR3 spans 16 amino acids. Per germline, CDR1 SEHNR and CDR2 FQNEAQ (reference sequence). Unmatched junction bases numbered 7, after V lost 5 bases and J lost 2 bases.

The J gene is TRBJ2-1, the V gene TRBV12-5; unclear D gene. V was clipped by 3 bases and J by 6 bases, with 6 bases between them. Germline CDR1 reads LGHNT; CDR2 reads FRNRAP. This CDR3 region has 12 residues. CDR3: CASGFEVNEQFF. CDR3 nucleotides: TGTGCTAGTGGTTTTGAGGTCAATGAGCAGTTCTTC.